The T cell receptor (beta chain) described here comes from a study of cytomegalovirus exposure and HLA in healthy donors. Points from the study as a whole: Among the sequence variants, a highly shared cluster was likely an artifact of sequencing. The classifier reportedly diagnosed cytomegalovirus status with high specificity and sensitivity.

The V gene's germline CDR1 is SEHNR and CDR2 FQNEAQ (reference sequence). The CDR3 runs 14 residues. PCR amplification relied on 60 Vbeta primers (plus 13 Jbeta primers). Original data processing: It was a later analysis that counted 75 million to 90 million unique TCR beta chains, of which approximately 9.9 million were shared. Using immunoSEQ multiplex PCR, the repertoire was profiled, and TCRdb retains in-frame clones only, with some absent. D and trimming come from the DNA, and the V and J calls and clone size come from that table. The sample shows about 180,000 clones, roughly 80% of them seen only once. A remark on this clone: Its specificity is not known. Relative to the germline gene, one junction end is altered; a read error may explain this.

The V and J genes are TRBV7-9 and TRBJ2-6, with a tentative D call TRBD2 (5 bases). The receptor was derived from a girl between 10 and 17 years old in good health and CMV-seropositive. The sample comprised PBMCs. CDR3: CASSKTIGSNVLTF. CDR3 nucleotide sequence: TGTGCCAGCAGCAAGACTATTGGGTCCAACGTCCTGACTTTC.